These T cell receptor beta chains were read from a single sample in a study of T cell repertoires in cytomegalovirus infection. TCRdb analysed the reads with MiXCR anew, one entry per CDR3 protein. The sample has about 890,000 distinct CDR3 sequences, 30% to 40% seen once. The antigens these receptors bind are not known. The material sequenced was cultured CD8+ T cells from PBMCs, taken from culture after CMV antigen stimulation. The receptors shown here come from a human donor in good health (CMV status not recorded). Some clones in this sample may be carry-over from other donors' samples. CDR3s include the opening cysteine and the closing phenylalanine or tryptophan. The D gene is left open where the match is weak. Size is omitted from some rows. Given values are once, few, many or a class for expanded clones.

d_call	v_call	j_call	clone_size	cdr3_nt	cdr3_aa
TRBD1	TRBV6-6	TRBJ2-2	NA	TGTGCCAGCAGTTACGTAGGGACAGCGAACACCGGGGAGCTGTTTTTT	CASSYVGTANTGELFF
TRBD1	TRBV4-1	TRBJ1-5	few	TGCGCCAGCAGCCGGGGGGACAGGAAAGATCAGCCCCAGCATTTT	CASSRGDRKDQPQHF
TRBD1	TRBV24-1	TRBJ1-2	NA	TGTGCCACCAGTGATTCCGGGGGACAGGGACTCTATGGCTACACCTTC	CATSDSGGQGLYGYTF
NA	TRBV7-2	TRBJ2-1	many	TGTGCCAGCAGCTTTGACAGCTACAATGAGCAGTTCTTC	CASSFDSYNEQFF
NA	TRBV6-4	TRBJ2-3	NA	TGTGTCAGCAGTTCCGCAGGCGGGCCAGATACGCAGTATTTT	CVSSSAGGPDTQYF
NA	TRBV7-8	TRBJ1-2	many	TGTGCCAGCAGCTTAACATCAAGGGACTCTTTCTACACCTTC	CASSLTSRDSFYTF
NA	TRBV13	TRBJ1-6	NA	TGTGCCAGCAGCTTCGGTGCGACTGATTCACCCCTCCACTTT	CASSFGATDSPLHF
NA	TRBV28	TRBJ2-1	few	TGTGCCAGCAGCTACCGGGACTTCCGTTACAATGAGCAGTTCTTC	CASSYRDFRYNEQFF
NA	TRBV19	TRBJ2-7	NA	TGTGCCAGTAGTATCGGGGCAGATTCCTACGAGCAGTACTTC	CASSIGADSYEQYF
NA	TRBV28	TRBJ1-5	few	TGTGCCAGCAGTGTTTTACGCCTCCAGCCCCAGCATTTT	CASSVLRLQPQHF
NA	TRBV29-1	TRBJ2-4	few	TGCAGCGTTGAAGTTCTTATGCGGGAAGTAGCCAAAAACATTCAGTACTTC	CSVEVLMREVAKNIQYF
TRBD2	TRBV5-6	TRBJ2-7	NA	TGTGCCAGCAGCTTCTCCGGGACTATTGACGAGCAGTACTTC	CASSFSGTIDEQYF
TRBD1	TRBV11-2	TRBJ2-7	many	TGTGCCAGCAGCGTATTAACCTTCGGACAGGGCATCCTCTACGAGCAGTACTTC	CASSVLTFGQGILYEQYF
NA	TRBV7-6	TRBJ2-2	few	TGTGCCAGCAGCACGGGGACCCGGAGCACCGGGGAGCTGTTTTTT	CASSTGTRSTGELFF
NA	TRBV7-9	TRBJ2-1	NA	TGTGCCAGCAGCTTAACGGGGGCTCCCCCCTACAATGAGCAGTTCTTC	CASSLTGAPPYNEQFF
NA	TRBV10-3	TRBJ2-7	few	TGTGCCATCTCAGGGGCGAACTCCTACGAGCAGTACTTC	CAISGANSYEQYF
NA	TRBV6-2/TRBV6-3	TRBJ2-2	once	TGTGCCAGCAGTTATCGACTCCTTGGCGGGGAGCTGTTTTTT	CASSYRLLGGELFF
TRBD1	TRBV9	TRBJ1-2	NA	TGTGCCAGCAGCGAAACAGGGGGCGCGAATGGCTACACCTTC	CASSETGGANGYTF
NA	TRBV10-3	TRBJ2-5	NA	TGTGCCATCAGTAGGCGAGACCTGGAGGAGACCCAGTACTTC	CAISRRDLEETQYF
NA	TRBV19	TRBJ1-4	NA	TGTGCCAGTAGTAAATCATCGGGCCCAAGGGAAAAACTGTTTTTT	CASSKSSGPREKLFF
NA	TRBV6-5	TRBJ1-3	many	TGTGCCAGCAGTTACTCGGGGTCTGGAAACACCATATATTTT	CASSYSGSGNTIYF
NA	TRBV5-4	TRBJ2-2	NA	TGTGCCAGCAGCTTAACGGGGCGATCGGACACCGGGGAGCTGTTTTTT	CASSLTGRSDTGELFF
NA	TRBV20-1	TRBJ1-5	few	TGCAGTGCTCATCAGGGGAATAGCAATCAGCCCCAGCATTTT	CSAHQGNSNQPQHF
NA	TRBV7-9	TRBJ2-5	NA	TGTGCCAGCAGCAGGGAGGGGGTTCAAGAGACCCAGTACTTC	CASSREGVQETQYF
NA	TRBV15	TRBJ1-1	few	TGTGCCACCAGCAGAGATAGGCGGAGTGCGGGTGAAGCTTTCTTT	CATSRDRRSAGEAFF
TRBD1	TRBV29-1	TRBJ1-1	few	TGCAGCGTTGAAGATCGGGACAGGGAGGTTGGTGAAGCTTTCTTT	CSVEDRDREVGEAFF